This TCR beta chain appears in the sequencing data of a study of cytomegalovirus exposure and HLA in healthy donors. The CDR3 consists of 15 residues. Between the trimmed V and J ends, which lost 5 bases and 7 bases, there was a span of 18 bases. Germline lookup yields CDR1 MNHEY and CDR2 SVGAGI. Study-level results: For most TCR sequences rarity was the rule, although some public TCRs occurred in many donors.

The PCR was carried out with 60 Vbeta primers and 13 Jbeta primers. Authors' analysis steps: Later work found approximately 87 million unique TCR beta chains, with 9.5 million to 12 million shared. Measured with immunoSEQ multiplex PCR; TCRdb has only the in-frame clones, and not every one. Clonal size and the V and J genes are those of that table, whereas D and trimming came from the DNA. This sample has about 160,000 clones, with about four fifths found just once. As regards this clone: Its antigen is unidentified.

The clonotype was recovered from a male donor in good health and CMV-seropositive. This chain connects TRBV6-5 to TRBJ1-5; D uncertain. The material sequenced was PBMCs. The CDR3 sequence: CASSQTAGGFQPQHF. The CDR3 nucleotides are TGTGCCAGCAGTCAAACCGCAGGAGGCTTCCAGCCCCAGCATTTT.